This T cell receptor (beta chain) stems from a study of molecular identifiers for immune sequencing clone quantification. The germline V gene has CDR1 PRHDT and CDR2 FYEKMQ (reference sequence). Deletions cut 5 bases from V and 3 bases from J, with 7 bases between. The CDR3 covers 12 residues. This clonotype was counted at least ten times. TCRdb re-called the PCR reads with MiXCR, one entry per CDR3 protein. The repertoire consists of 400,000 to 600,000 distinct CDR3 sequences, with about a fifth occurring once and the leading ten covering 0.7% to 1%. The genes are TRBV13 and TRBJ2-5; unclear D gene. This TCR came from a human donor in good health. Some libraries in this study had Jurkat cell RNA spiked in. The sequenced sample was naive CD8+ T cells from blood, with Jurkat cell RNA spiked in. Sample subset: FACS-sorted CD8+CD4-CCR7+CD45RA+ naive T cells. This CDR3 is CASSPQEETQYF. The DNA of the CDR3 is TGTGCCAGCAGCCCCCAAGAAGAGACCCAGTACTTC.